Listed here are 13 T cell receptor beta chains from one sample, sequenced in a study of cytotoxic CD8 clonotypes in ibrutinib-treated CLL. Data came from immunoSEQ multiplex PCR; TCRdb stores just in-frame clones and leaves some out. There are a few hundred thousand clones in the sample; 60% to 75% occur only once, and 15% lies in the top ten. The sample was PBMCs, taken after 24 months of ibrutinib treatment. The receptors shown here come from a human donor with chronic lymphocytic leukemia.

This sequence joins TRBV9 and TRBJ2-6, with D possibly matching TRBD2 (6 bases). Germline CDR1 is SGDLS and CDR2 is YYNGEE. V lost 0 bases to trimming and J lost 0 bases, with 10 bases between them. The CDR3 runs 17 residues. The CDR3 reads CASSVARRGSGANVLTF. In DNA form, the CDR3 reads TGTGCCAGCAGCGTAGCTAGGCGGGGCTCTGGGGCCAACGTCCTGACTTTC.

In this sample, this clone turned up a few times. The rearrangement uses TRBV7-2 and TRBJ1-1; 7 bases match TRBD1. Trimming at V came to 4 bases and at J to 5 bases, leaving 4 bases not matched to a gene. This CDR3 comprises 13 residues. In germline, CDR1 is SGHTA, CDR2 FQGNSA. The CDR3 DNA reads as TGTGCCAGCAGCTCGGGACAGCGAACTGAAGCTTTCTTT. Translating gives CASSSGQRTEAFF.

This chain joins TRBV28 and TRBJ1-1, with D unclear. This CDR3 spans 14 amino acids. V was shortened by 5 bases and J by 4 bases, with 14 bases between the two germline ends. Germline values: CDR1 MDHEN, CDR2 SYDVKM. CDR3 region: CASSPASGSTEAFF. CDR3 in DNA: TGTGCCAGCAGTCCCGCATCTGGTAGCACTGAAGCTTTCTTT.

The gene calls are TRBV9 and TRBJ2-5; tentative D call: TRBD2 (6 bases). V dropped 0 bases and J dropped 4 bases, with 13 bases sitting between them. The CDR3 is 15 amino acids. Germline V gene lookup returns CDR1 SGDLS and CDR2 YYNGEE. In DNA, the CDR3 is TGTGCCAGCAGCGTAGGGTCGGGCGGGGTAGAGACCCAGTACTTC. Protein product: CASSVGSGGVETQYF.

This chain links TRBV11-2 with TRBJ2-5; TRBD2 might be the D (6 bases). Germline V gene lookup returns CDR1 SGHAT and CDR2 FQNNGV. The germline V and J ends were trimmed by 9 bases and 2 bases, with 16 bases remaining between them. The CDR3 has 14 amino acids. The CDR3 bases are TGTGCCAGTGGGCCCGGCGCGGGACAAGAGACCCAGTACTTC. Its protein is CASGPGAGQETQYF.

The chain combines TRBV28 with TRBJ2-7; the D gene is possibly TRBD2 (6 bases). CDR3 size: 16 residues. Germline CDR1 reads MDHEN; CDR2 reads SYDVKM. V gave up 4 bases and J gave up 0 bases, with 16 bases separating them. The CDR3 reads CASSWGGWRASYEQYF. The CDR3 bases are TGTGCCAGCAGTTGGGGTGGTTGGAGGGCCTCCTACGAGCAGTACTTC.

This chain joins TRBV6-4 and TRBJ2-3, with 8 bases identical to TRBD1. The V gene end was trimmed by 5 bases and the J gene end by 5 bases; junction bases not matched to a gene: 6. The CDR3 loop spans 14 amino acids. Germline V gives CDR1 MRHNA, CDR2 SNTAGT. CDR3 sequence (DNA): TGTGCCAGCAGTACCGGGACAGGCCTAGATACGCAGTATTTT. It yields the protein CASSTGTGLDTQYF.

This sequence joins TRBV15 and TRBJ2-2; 8 bases map to TRBD2. The CDR3 spans 15 residues. The germline V gene has CDR1 LNHNV and CDR2 YYDKDF (reference sequence). The V gene end was trimmed by 4 bases and the J gene end by 5 bases; junction bases not matched to a gene: 6. In DNA form, the CDR3 reads TGTGCCACCAGCACGAGCGGGAGCGGGACCGGGGAGCTGTTTTTT. Its protein product is CATSTSGSGTGELFF.

This clone was counted between two and nine times. Written as DNA, the CDR3 is TGTGCCAGCAGTTTATCCGGGAGAAACGAGCAGTACTTC. It codes for CASSLSGRNEQYF. V usage is TRBV27 and J usage is TRBJ2-7; D perhaps matches TRBD2 (6 bases). V was cut by 0 bases and J by 5 bases, with 8 bases left in between. CDR1 and CDR2 (germline): MNHEY, SMNVEV (reference sequence). The CDR3 spans 13 residues.

V is TRBV18 and J is TRBJ1-1; D is unresolved. The CDR3 is 14 residues long. The germline CDR1 and CDR2 sequences are KGHSH and LQKENI. Deletions cut 6 bases from V and 0 bases from J, with 11 bases between. CDR3 in DNA: TGTGCCAGCTCCCCCCTGAGGATGAACACTGAAGCTTTCTTT. This gives the protein CASSPLRMNTEAFF.

This sequence joins TRBV9 and TRBJ2-5; TRBD1 might be the D (5 bases). Looked up from germline, CDR1 is SGDLS and CDR2 is YYNGEE. Trimming cost V 0 bases and J 2 bases, with 8 bases left between them. The CDR3 covers 14 residues. Here the CDR3 DNA reads TGTGCCAGCAGCGTAGGTCCAGGGCAAGAGACCCAGTACTTC. Translation: CASSVGPGQETQYF.

This clone was observed once. The chain joins TRBV28 to TRBJ2-5; D not certain. In germline, CDR1 is MDHEN, CDR2 SYDVKM. V lost 7 bases and J lost 0, with 3 bases in between. The CDR3 runs 11 residues. The CDR3 region has the DNA TGTGCCAGCACAAACCAAGAGACCCAGTACTTC. Translating gives CASTNQETQYF.

This clone was counted between two and nine times. This chain uses TRBV7-2 with TRBJ2-1; D unclear. Trimming took off 3 bases at V and 5 bases at J, with 8 bases between the two ends. Germline-derived CDR1 and CDR2 are SGHTA and FQGNSA. This CDR3 has 13 amino acids. The CDR3 loop reads CASSFMSHNEQFF. DNA for the CDR3: TGTGCCAGCAGCTTCATGAGCCACAATGAGCAGTTCTTC.